This T cell receptor (beta chain) stems from a study of control samples from healthy donors and cancer patients. This table comes from immunoSEQ multiplex PCR, and its TCRdb copy is limited to in-frame clones, with some not included. The data show approximately 85,000 clones, 85% to 90% seen once. CDR1 and CDR2 (germline): SEHNR, FQNEAQ (reference sequence). Trimming cost V 3 bases and J 0 bases, with 8 bases left between them. The CDR3 length is 15 residues. The genes are TRBV7-9 and TRBJ2-2; the D gene is possibly TRBD1 (6 bases). Sequenced input: blood. The receptor was derived from a woman aged 55-70 years in good health. CDR3 residues: CASSFRGSNTGELFF. The CDR3 region has the DNA TGTGCCAGCAGCTTCAGGGGTTCGAACACCGGGGAGCTGTTTTTT. The variable domain in full, completed from reference TRBV7-9 and TRBJ2-2, reads DTGVSQNPRHKITKRGQNVTFRCDPISEHNRLYWYRQTLGQGPEFLTYFQNEAQLEKSRLLSDRFSAERPKGSFSTLEIQRTEQGDSAMYLCASSFRGSNTGELFFGEGSRLTVL.